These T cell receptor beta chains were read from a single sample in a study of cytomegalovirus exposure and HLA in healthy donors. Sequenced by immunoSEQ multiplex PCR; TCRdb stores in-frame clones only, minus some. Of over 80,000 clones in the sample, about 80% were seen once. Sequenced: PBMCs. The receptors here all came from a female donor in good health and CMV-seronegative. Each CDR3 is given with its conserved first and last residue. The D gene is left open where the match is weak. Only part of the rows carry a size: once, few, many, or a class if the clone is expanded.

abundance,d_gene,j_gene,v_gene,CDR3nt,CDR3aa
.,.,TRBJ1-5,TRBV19,TGTGCCAGCAGGGGACAAATTAATCAGCCCCAGCATTTT,CASRGQINQPQHF
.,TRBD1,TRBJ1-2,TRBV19,TGTGCCAGCATGCACAGGGGGCAAGGCTACACCTTC,CASMHRGQGYTF
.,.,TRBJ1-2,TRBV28,TGTGCCAGCAGTTTGGGGCAGCAAATATCAGGCTACACCTTC,CASSLGQQISGYTF
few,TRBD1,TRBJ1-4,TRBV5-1,TGCGCCAGCAGCGGACAGGGGGCTGAAAAACTGTTTTTT,CASSGQGAEKLFF
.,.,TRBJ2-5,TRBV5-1,TGCGCCAGCAGCTTGGATTGGGGACAACAAGAGACCCAGTACTTC,CASSLDWGQQETQYF
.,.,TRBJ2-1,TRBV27,TGTGCCAGCACGGTCCGACCGGGTAACAATGAGCAGTTCTTC,CASTVRPGNNEQFF
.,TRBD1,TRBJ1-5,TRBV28,TGTGCCAGCATCCCTGCGGGGACAGGTTATAATCAGCCCCAGCATTTT,CASIPAGTGYNQPQHF
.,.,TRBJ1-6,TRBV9,TGTGCCACCCCCCGGGGGAGAGCTTCACCCCTCCACTTT,CATPRGRASPLHF
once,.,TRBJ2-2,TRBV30,TGTGCCTGGAGTGTACGACTCGAAAACACCGGGGAGCTGTTTTTT,CAWSVRLENTGELFF
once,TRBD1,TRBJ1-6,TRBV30,TGTGCCTGGACCCCCGGGACAGTCAATTCACCCCTCCACTTT,CAWTPGTVNSPLHF
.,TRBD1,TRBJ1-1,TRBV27,TGTGCCAGCAGTTCATTCGGGGACAGACGGGACACTGAAGCTTTCTTT,CASSSFGDRRDTEAFF
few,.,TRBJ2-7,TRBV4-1,TGCGCCAGCAGCCAAGATAGGGCAGGGCCGGGCGAGCAGTACTTC,CASSQDRAGPGEQYF
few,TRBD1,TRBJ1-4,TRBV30,TGTGCCTGGAGTGCCGACAGGGGGCAAGAAAAACTGTTTTTT,CAWSADRGQEKLFF
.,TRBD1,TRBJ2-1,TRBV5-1,TGCGCCAGCAGCTTGGGCGGACAGGCTCACAATGAGCAGTTCTTC,CASSLGGQAHNEQFF
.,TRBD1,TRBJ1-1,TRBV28,TGTGCCAGCAGTTTTACCGGCGACAGGGAAGTAGCTTTCTTT,CASSFTGDREVAFF
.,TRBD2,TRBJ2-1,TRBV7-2,TGTGCCAGCAGCTCGCTAACCGGGACTAGCGTACTCTCCTACAATGAGCAGTTCTTC,CASSSLTGTSVLSYNEQFF